The 8 T cell receptor beta chains listed next were all sequenced from one sample in a study of spatial heterogeneity in lung cancer. TCRdb re-analysed the 5' RACE reads in MiXCR, keeping a single row per CDR3 protein. The sample carries some 16,000 distinct CDR3 sequences, approximately 7% recorded once. Time point denoted: sample taken at primary tumor resection. For these TCRs, the target antigens are not known. General study points: Expanded alpha and beta TCR counts within tumors tracked tumor mutation counts.

Specimen: lung tumor tissue, collected at surgery. The receptors originated from a female donor with early-stage non-small cell lung cancer.

This clonotype was observed many times. Being off target in a library aimed at alpha chains, this beta chain has a size of little meaning. This chain connects TRBV5-1 to TRBJ1-1; D not resolved. CDR3 length equals 14 residues. Per germline, CDR1 SGHRS and CDR2 YFSETQ. V was trimmed by 0 bases and J by 3 bases, leaving 9 bases between them. The DNA for the CDR3 is TGCGCCAGCAGCTTGGCGGGAGGGTACACTGAAGCTTTCTTT. This gives the protein CASSLAGGYTEAFF.

This clonotype has at least ten counts. Within a library made for alpha chains, this beta chain is off target, and its count is uninformative. CDR3 coding DNA: TGTGCCAGCAGCTTGAGGACTAGAGAGACCCAGTACTTC. This codes for CASSLRTRETQYF. The chain carries TRBV5-6 and TRBJ2-5; 7 nucleotides agree with TRBD2. The V gene's germline CDR1 is SGHDT and CDR2 YYEEEE. The CDR3 contains 13 residues. V shed 1 base, J shed 4 bases, and the junction held 1 base outside the gene matches.

This clonotype was counted many times. Within a library made for alpha chains, this beta chain is off target, and its count is uninformative. The chain recombines TRBV21-1 with TRBJ2-3. TRBV21-1 is designated a pseudogene. CDR3 length: 15 amino acids. CDR3 residues: CASSKGANHHLAQYF. The CDR3 DNA follows: TGTGCCAGCAGCAAAGGAGCTAACCACCATCTAGCGCAGTATTTT.

There are many counts of this clonotype. This beta chain represents an off-target read in a library built for alpha chains; its size is of limited meaning. CDR3 loop: CASIGARDRDYNEQFF. DNA for the CDR3: TGTGCCAGCATTGGGGCCCGGGACAGGGACTACAATGAGCAGTTCTTC. The chain has TRBV2 and TRBJ2-1, with TRBD1 identical over 9 bases. The CDR3 length is 16 residues. The germline V gene has CDR1 SNHLY and CDR2 FYNNEI. V shed 7 bases, J shed 3 bases, and the junction held 10 bases outside the gene matches.

This clonotype was seen ten or more times. This beta chain is a stray read from a library made for alpha chains; its abundance is not meaningful. The chain joins TRBV28 to TRBJ2-7; D call uncertain. The CDR3 is 11 residues long. The V end lost 10 bases, the J end lost 0 bases, and 7 bases lay between the germline ends. Germline V lookup: CDR1 MDHEN, CDR2 SYDVKM. The CDR3: CATWNSYEQYF. The CDR3 bases are TGTGCCACCTGGAACTCCTACGAGCAGTACTTC. The whole variable domain, filled in from reference TRBV28 and TRBJ2-7, reads DVKVTQSSRYLVKRTGEKVFLECVQDMDHENMFWYRQDPGLGLRLIYFSYDVKMKEKGDIPEGYSVSREKKERFSLILESASTNQTSMYLCATWNSYEQYFGPGTRLTVT.

This clonotype was recorded many times. Being off target in a library aimed at alpha chains, this beta chain has a size of little meaning. The chain links TRBV28 to TRBJ2-3; 10 bases agree with TRBD2. V was pared by 6 bases and J by 4 bases, with 13 bases of the junction left unmatched. The germline CDR1 and CDR2 sequences are MDHEN and SYDVKM. This CDR3 spans 17 amino acids. The CDR3 coding sequence is TGTGCCAGCAGACCGAGGAGCGGGGGGGAATGGGCAGATACGCAGTATTTT. This translates into CASRPRSGGEWADTQYF.

In regard to this clonotype: The size of this beta chain means little, since it is a stray read in a library made for alpha chains. The gene calls are TRBV20-1 and TRBJ2-5; D is ambiguous. The germline V gene encodes CDR1 DFQATT and CDR2 SNEGSKA (reference sequence). The CDR3 runs 13 residues. V was shortened by 3 bases and J by 3 bases, with 11 bases between the two germline ends. CDR3 nucleotides: TGCAGTGCTAGTGGGCTTCAGGAAGAGACCCAGTACTTC. This codes for CSASGLQEETQYF.

This clonotype was detected ten times or more. The library was designed around alpha chains, so this beta chain is a stray read whose abundance carries little weight. This rearrangement joins TRBV2 to TRBJ2-1; unclear D gene. V lost 5 bases, J lost 10 bases, and 15 bases lay in between. This CDR3 region has 13 residues. Germline-derived CDR1 and CDR2 are SNHLY and FYNNEI. The CDR3 DNA reads as TGTGCCAGCAGTCGGGCCCCCCGGACGGAGCAGTTCTTC. Encoded protein: CASSRAPRTEQFF.